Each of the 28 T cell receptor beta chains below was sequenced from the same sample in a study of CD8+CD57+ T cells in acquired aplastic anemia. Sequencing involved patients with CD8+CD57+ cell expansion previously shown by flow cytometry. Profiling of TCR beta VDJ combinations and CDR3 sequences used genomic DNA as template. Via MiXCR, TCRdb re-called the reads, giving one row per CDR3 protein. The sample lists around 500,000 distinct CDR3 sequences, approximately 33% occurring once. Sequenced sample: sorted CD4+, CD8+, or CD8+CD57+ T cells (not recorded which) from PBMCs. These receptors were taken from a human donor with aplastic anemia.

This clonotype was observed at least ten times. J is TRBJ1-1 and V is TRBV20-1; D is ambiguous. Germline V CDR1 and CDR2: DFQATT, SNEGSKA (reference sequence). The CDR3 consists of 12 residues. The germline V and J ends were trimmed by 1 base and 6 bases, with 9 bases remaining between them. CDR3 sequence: CSARADWAEAFF. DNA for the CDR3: TGCAGTGCTAGAGCCGATTGGGCTGAAGCTTTCTTT.

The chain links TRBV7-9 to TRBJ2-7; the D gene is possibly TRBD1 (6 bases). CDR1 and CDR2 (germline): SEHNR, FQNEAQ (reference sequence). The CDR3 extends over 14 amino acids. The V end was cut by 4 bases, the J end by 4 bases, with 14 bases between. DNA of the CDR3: TGTGCCAGCAGCTGGGGGCCAGGGAGTTACGAGCAGTACTTC. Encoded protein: CASSWGPGSYEQYF.

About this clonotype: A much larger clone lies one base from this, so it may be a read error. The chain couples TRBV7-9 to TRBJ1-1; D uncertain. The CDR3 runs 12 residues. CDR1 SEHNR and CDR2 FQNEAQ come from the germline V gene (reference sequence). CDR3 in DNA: TGTGCCGGCAGCTTTACGAACACTGAAGCTTTCTTT. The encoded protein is CAGSFTNTEAFF. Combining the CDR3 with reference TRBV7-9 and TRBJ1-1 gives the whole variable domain DTGVSQNPRHKITKRGQNVTFRCDPISEHNRLYWYRQTLGQGPEFLTYFQNEAQLEKSRLLSDRFSAERPKGSFSTLEIQRTEQGDSAMYLCAGSFTNTEAFFGQGTRLTVV.

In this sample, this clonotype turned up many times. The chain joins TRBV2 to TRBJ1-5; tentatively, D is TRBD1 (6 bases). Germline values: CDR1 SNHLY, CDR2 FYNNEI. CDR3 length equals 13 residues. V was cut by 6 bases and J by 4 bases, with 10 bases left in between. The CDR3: CASRADSNQPQHF. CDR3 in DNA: TGTGCCAGCAGAGCGGACAGTAATCAGCCCCAGCATTTT.

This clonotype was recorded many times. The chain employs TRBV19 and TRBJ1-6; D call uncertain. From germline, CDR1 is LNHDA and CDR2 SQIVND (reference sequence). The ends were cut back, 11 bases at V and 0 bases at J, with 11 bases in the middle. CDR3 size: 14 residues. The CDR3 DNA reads TGTGCCGCCTCCGTTGGCTCCTATAATTCACCCCTCCACTTT. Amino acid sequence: CAASVGSYNSPLHF.

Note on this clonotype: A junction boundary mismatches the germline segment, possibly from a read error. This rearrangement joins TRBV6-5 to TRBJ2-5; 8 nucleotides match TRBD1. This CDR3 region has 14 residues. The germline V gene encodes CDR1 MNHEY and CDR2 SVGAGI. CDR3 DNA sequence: TGTGCCAGCAGTTACGGACAGGGCCAAAAGACCCAGTACTTC. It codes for CASSYGQGQKTQYF.

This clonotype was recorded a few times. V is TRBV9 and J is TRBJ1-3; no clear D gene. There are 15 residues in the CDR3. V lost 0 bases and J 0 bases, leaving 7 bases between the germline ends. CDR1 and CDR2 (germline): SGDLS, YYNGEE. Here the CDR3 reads CASSVGATSGNTIYF. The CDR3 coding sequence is TGTGCCAGCAGCGTAGGGGCAACCTCTGGAAACACCATATATTTT.

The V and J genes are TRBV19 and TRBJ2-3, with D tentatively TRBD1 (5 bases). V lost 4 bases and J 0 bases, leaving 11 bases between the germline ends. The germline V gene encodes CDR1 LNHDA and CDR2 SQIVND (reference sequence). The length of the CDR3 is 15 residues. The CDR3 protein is CASSTSGISTDTQYF. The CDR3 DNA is TGTGCCAGTAGTACATCAGGGATCAGCACAGATACGCAGTATTTT.

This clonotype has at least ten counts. The chain's CDR3 is CASGRQASYQPQHF. DNA for the CDR3: TGTGCCAGCGGAAGACAGGCATCTTATCAGCCCCAGCATTTT. The chain recombines TRBV11-2 with TRBJ1-5; tentatively, D is TRBD1 (6 bases). Germline-derived CDR1 and CDR2 are SGHAT and FQNNGV. With 8 bases removed from V and 5 bases from J, the gap between germline ends came to 16 bases. The CDR3 has 14 residues.

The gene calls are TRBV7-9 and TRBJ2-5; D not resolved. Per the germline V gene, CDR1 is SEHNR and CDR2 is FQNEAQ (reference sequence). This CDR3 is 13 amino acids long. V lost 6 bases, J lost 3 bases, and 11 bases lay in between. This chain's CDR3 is CASSFSQKETQYF. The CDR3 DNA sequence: TGTGCCAGCAGTTTTTCCCAAAAAGAGACCCAGTACTTC.

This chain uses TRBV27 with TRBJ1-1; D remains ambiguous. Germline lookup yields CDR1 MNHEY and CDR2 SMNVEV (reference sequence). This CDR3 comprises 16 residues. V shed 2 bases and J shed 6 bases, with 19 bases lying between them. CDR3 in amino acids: CASSLEGGPTRAEAFF. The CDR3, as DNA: TGTGCCAGCAGTTTAGAGGGAGGCCCAACCAGAGCTGAAGCTTTCTTT.

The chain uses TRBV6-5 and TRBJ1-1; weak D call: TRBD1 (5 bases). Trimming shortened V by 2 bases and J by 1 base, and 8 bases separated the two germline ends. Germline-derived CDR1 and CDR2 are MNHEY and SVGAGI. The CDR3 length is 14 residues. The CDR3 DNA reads TGTGCCAGCAGTTACAGGGGAGGGAACACTGAAGCTTTCTTT. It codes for CASSYRGGNTEAFF.

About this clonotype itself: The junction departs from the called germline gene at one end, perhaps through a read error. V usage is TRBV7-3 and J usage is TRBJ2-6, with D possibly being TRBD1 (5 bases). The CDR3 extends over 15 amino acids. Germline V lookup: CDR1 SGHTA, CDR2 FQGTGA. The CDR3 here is CASSLQGFGANALTF. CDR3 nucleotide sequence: TGTGCCAGCAGCTTACAGGGATTTGGGGCCAACGCCCTGACTTTC.

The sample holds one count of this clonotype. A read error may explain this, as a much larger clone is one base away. The CDR3 spells CSASGTEGNRPQHF. CDR3 DNA sequence: TGCAGTGCTAGCGGGACTGAAGGCAATCGGCCCCAGCATTTT. V usage is TRBV20-1 and J usage is TRBJ1-5; D is perhaps TRBD1 (5 bases). The CDR3 sequence is 14 residues long. The germline gives CDR1 DFQATT, CDR2 SNEGSKA (reference sequence).

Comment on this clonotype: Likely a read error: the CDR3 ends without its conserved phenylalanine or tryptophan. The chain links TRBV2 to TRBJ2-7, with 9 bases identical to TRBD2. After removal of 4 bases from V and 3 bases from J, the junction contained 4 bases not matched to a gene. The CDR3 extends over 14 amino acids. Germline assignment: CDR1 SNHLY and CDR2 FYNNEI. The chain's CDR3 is CASSAAGGYYEQYL. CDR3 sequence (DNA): TGTGCCAGCAGTGCGGCGGGGGGGTACTACGAGCAGTACCTC.

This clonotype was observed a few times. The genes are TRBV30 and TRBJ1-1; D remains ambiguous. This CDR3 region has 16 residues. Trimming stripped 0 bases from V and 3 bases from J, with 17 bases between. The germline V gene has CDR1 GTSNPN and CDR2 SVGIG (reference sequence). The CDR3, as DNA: TGTGCCTGGAGTGTCTTAGGGTGGAGGCTCGACACTGAAGCTTTCTTT. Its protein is CAWSVLGWRLDTEAFF.

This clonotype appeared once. CDR3 region: CASSARDRGPVGTEAFF. The CDR3 coding sequence is TGTGCCAGCAGTGCTCGGGACAGGGGGCCGGTAGGTACTGAAGCTTTCTTT. The chain recombines TRBV25-1 with TRBJ1-1, with TRBD1 matching 12 bases. V lost 4 bases, J lost 5 bases, and 11 bases stayed unmatched. The CDR3 is made up of 17 amino acids. In germline, CDR1 is MGHDK, CDR2 SYGVNS.

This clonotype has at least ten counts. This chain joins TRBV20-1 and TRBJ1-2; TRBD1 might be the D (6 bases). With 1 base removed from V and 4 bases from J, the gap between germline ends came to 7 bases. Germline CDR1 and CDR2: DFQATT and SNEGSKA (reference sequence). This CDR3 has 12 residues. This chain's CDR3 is CSARGTVYGYTF. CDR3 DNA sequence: TGCAGTGCTAGAGGGACAGTCTATGGCTACACCTTC.

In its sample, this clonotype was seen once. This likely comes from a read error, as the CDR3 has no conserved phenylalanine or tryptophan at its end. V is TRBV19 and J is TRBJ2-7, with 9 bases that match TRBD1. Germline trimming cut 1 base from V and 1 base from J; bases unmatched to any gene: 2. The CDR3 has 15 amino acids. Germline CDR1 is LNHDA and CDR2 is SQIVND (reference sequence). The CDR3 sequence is CASSIAGTGSYEQYS. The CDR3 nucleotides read TGTGCCAGTAGTATAGCCGGGACAGGGTCCTACGAGCAGTACTCC.

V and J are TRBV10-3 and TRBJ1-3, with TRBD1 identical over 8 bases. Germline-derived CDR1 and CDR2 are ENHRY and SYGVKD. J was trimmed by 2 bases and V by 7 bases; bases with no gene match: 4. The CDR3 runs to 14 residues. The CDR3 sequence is CAITTDRAGNTIYF. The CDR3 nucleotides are TGTGCCATCACCACGGACAGGGCTGGAAACACCATATATTTT.

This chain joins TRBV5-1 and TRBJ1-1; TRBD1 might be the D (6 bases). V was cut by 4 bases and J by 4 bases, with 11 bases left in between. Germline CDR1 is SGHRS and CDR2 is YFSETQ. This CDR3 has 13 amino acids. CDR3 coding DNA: TGCGCCAGCAGCGCACAGGGCTTCACTGAAGCTTTCTTT. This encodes CASSAQGFTEAFF.

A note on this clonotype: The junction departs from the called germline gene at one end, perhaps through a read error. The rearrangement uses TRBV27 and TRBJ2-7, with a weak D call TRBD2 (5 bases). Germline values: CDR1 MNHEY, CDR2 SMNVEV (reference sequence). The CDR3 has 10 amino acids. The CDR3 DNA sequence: TGTGCCAGCAGTTTATCGTCCGGGATCTTC. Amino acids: CASSLSSGIF.

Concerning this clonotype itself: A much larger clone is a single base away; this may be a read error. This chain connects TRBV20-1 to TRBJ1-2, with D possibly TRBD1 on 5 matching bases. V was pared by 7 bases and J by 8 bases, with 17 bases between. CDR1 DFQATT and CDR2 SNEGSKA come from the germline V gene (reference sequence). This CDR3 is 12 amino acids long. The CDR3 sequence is CSDRDGAEGYTF. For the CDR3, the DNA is TGCAGTGATAGGGACGGAGCTGAGGGCTACACCTTC.

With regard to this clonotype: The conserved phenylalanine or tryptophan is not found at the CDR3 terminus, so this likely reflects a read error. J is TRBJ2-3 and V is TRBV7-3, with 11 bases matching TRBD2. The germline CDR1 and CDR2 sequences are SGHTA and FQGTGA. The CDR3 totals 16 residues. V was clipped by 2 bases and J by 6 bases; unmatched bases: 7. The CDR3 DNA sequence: TGTGCCAGCAGCTTAGTTGGGACTAGCGGTACTGATACGCAGTATTCT. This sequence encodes CASSLVGTSGTDTQYS.

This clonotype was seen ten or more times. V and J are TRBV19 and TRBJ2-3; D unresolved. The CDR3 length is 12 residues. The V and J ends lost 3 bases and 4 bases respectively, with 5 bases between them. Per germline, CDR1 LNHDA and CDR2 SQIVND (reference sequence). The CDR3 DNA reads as TGTGCCAGTAGTATGATGTCAGATACGCAGTATTTT. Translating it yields CASSMMSDTQYF.

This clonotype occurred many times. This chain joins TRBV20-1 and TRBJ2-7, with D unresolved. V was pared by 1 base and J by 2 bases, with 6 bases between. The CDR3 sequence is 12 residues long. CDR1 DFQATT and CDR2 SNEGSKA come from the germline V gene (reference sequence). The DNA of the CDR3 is TGCAGTGCTAGAGTCCAAACCTACGAGCAGTACTTC. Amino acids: CSARVQTYEQYF.

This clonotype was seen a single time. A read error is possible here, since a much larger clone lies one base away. The CDR3, as DNA: TGTGCCAGCAGCGTAGGGCGCCTTACCTACGAGCAGTACTTC. It encodes CASSVGRLTYEQYF. The chain is built from TRBV25-1 and TRBJ2-7; D gene unclear. V was trimmed by 6 bases and J by 2 bases, leaving 14 bases between them. The CDR3 runs 14 residues. The germline gives CDR1 MGHDK, CDR2 SYGVNS.

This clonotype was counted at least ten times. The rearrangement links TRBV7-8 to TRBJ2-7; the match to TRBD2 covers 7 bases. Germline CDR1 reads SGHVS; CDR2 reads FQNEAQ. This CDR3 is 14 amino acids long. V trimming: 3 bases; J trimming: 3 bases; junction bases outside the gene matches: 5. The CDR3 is CASSFTERDYEQYF. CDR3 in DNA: TGTGCCAGCAGCTTTACCGAGCGGGACTACGAGCAGTACTTC. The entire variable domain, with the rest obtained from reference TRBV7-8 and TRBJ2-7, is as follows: GAGVSQSPRYKVAKRGQDVALRCDPISGHVSLFWYQQALGQGPEFLTYFQNEAQLDKSGLPSDRFFAERPEGSVSTLKIQRTQQEDSAVYLCASSFTERDYEQYFGPGTRLTVT.